These T cell receptor beta chains were read from a single sample in a study of T cells in Graves' hyperthyroidism and ophthalmopathy. TCRdb reprocessed the multiplex PCR reads via MiXCR and lists one record per CDR3 protein. The sample yields under 650,000 distinct CDR3 sequences, roughly 15% seen once. Sequencing used blood. Source of these receptors: a woman in her 30s with Graves' hyperthyroidism. The CDR3 runs from the conserved cysteine through the conserved F or W. A D gene is named only where the DNA matches it firmly. Some rows mark clone size as missing; the rest say once, few, many or name a class of expanded clone.

abundance	d_gene	v_gene	j_gene	CDR3nt	CDR3aa
.	TRBD2	TRBV20-1	TRBJ2-7	TGCAGTGCTGATACTAGCGGGAGGAAGGCAGAAGACGAGCAGTACTTC	CSADTSGRKAEDEQYF
.	.	TRBV20-1	TRBJ2-7	TGCAGTGCTATTGGTCCCCCGGAGGGCAGGGACATTTTCTACGAGCAGTACTTC	CSAIGPPEGRDIFYEQYF
many	.	TRBV7-2	TRBJ1-2	TGTGCCAGCAGCAAAGCCGGACAGACTTATAACTATGGCTACACCTTC	CASSKAGQTYNYGYTF
.	.	TRBV6-2/TRBV6-3	TRBJ1-2	TGTGCCAGCAGTGAAGTTGCACGGAACACAGATGCAGTTAACTATGGCTACACCTTC	CASSEVARNTDAVNYGYTF
many	TRBD2	TRBV28	TRBJ2-1	TGTGCCAGCAGTCTTCAGGGCAGCGGGAGGTACAATGAGCAGTTCTTC	CASSLQGSGRYNEQFF
.	.	TRBV28	TRBJ1-5	TGTGCCAGCAGTTTAGGGGGCGGGGCAGTTAGCAATCAGCCCCAGCATTTT	CASSLGGGAVSNQPQHF
few	.	TRBV20-1	TRBJ1-2	TGCAGTGCCCAGAGCGTGGGTGGAAGGAGGGGATATGGCTACACCTTC	CSAQSVGGRRGYGYTF
many	.	TRBV6-1	TRBJ1-5	TGTGCCAGCAGTGAGCAGGGCTTCGGCAATCAGCCCCAGCATTTT	CASSEQGFGNQPQHF
.	TRBD2	TRBV20-1	TRBJ2-3	TGCAGTGCTAGAGGAACTAGCGGGTGGACAGATACGCAGTATTTT	CSARGTSGWTDTQYF
many	.	TRBV2	TRBJ1-2	TGTGCCAGCAGACTACAGGGCTCCTATGGCTACACCTTC	CASRLQGSYGYTF
.	.	TRBV6-1	TRBJ2-1	TGTGCCAGCAGTCGGACGTATTACAATGAGCAGTTCTTC	CASSRTYYNEQFF
.	TRBD1	TRBV6-1	TRBJ2-1	TGTGCCAGCAGACCGGGACAGGGGTTTCGCAATGAGCAGTTCTTC	CASRPGQGFRNEQFF
.	TRBD2	TRBV24-1	TRBJ2-1	TGTGCCACCAGTGATCAAAAACTAGCGGGACCCAACAATGAGCAGTTCTTC	CATSDQKLAGPNNEQFF
many	.	TRBV28	TRBJ1-5	TGTGCCAGCAGCTTAACTGGCGTCCAGCCCCAGCATTTT	CASSLTGVQPQHF
few	TRBD2	TRBV7-6	TRBJ2-1	TGTGCCAGCAGCTTAGGTAGCGGGGGGGGCTACAATGAGCAGTTCTTC	CASSLGSGGGYNEQFF
few	TRBD2	TRBV7-9	TRBJ2-7	TGTGCCAGCAGCTTAGGAGGTAGCGGGATATACGAGCAGTACTTC	CASSLGGSGIYEQYF
many	.	TRBV12-3/TRBV12-4	TRBJ2-7	TGTGCCAGCAGCCCCGACACTAGTTTCTACGAGCAGTACTTC	CASSPDTSFYEQYF
many	.	TRBV10-3	TRBJ2-7	TGTGCCATCACCGCAGTTTTAGGCGAGCAGTACTTC	CAITAVLGEQYF
few	TRBD1	TRBV5-6	TRBJ2-3	TGTGCCAGCAGCTTGGAGAGGACAGGGGCATCAGATACGCAGTATTTT	CASSLERTGASDTQYF
.	TRBD2	TRBV25-1	TRBJ2-1	TGTGCCAGCAGCGAACTAGGGCGGGGGAATGAGCAGTTCTTC	CASSELGRGNEQFF
.	.	TRBV19	TRBJ2-7	TGTGCCAGTAGTACCCTAAAGCCACCCTACGAGCAGTACTTC	CASSTLKPPYEQYF
few	.	TRBV20-1	TRBJ2-7	TGCAGTGCCTTCACCGGGACCTTCTACGAGCAGTACTTC	CSAFTGTFYEQYF
few	TRBD2	TRBV6-5	TRBJ2-2	TGTGCCAGCAGTTACGCTAGCGGGAGATTTGCCGGGGAGCTGTTTTTT	CASSYASGRFAGELFF
many	.	TRBV28	TRBJ2-7	TGTGCCAGCACCTTACTAGTCCGAAGCTCCTACGAGCAGTACTTC	CASTLLVRSSYEQYF
many	.	TRBV28	TRBJ1-2	TGTGCCAGCACCACCCCCGGAGGGGCATATGGCTACACCTTC	CASTTPGGAYGYTF
few	.	TRBV25-1	TRBJ2-2	TGTGCCAGCAGTCGGGCAGGTTTTAACACCGGGGAGCTGTTTTTT	CASSRAGFNTGELFF
many	.	TRBV20-1	TRBJ2-3	TGCAGTGCTAAGAGGGGGACGGGAGTTGATACGCAGTATTTT	CSAKRGTGVDTQYF
few	TRBD2	TRBV5-5	TRBJ2-7	TGTGCCAGCAGCTCAGGACACGCTAGCGGGGGCGCGAGCCAGTACTTC	CASSSGHASGGASQYF
many	TRBD1	TRBV6-1	TRBJ2-2	TGTGCCAGCAGCCCTCGGACAGGGGACGACACCGGGGAGCTGTTTTTT	CASSPRTGDDTGELFF
many	TRBD1	TRBV2	TRBJ1-5	TGTGCCAGCGGGCGACAGGGACGTGAGCCCCAGCATTTT	CASGRQGREPQHF
few	.	TRBV12-3/TRBV12-4	TRBJ1-5	TGTGCCAGCACCAGGACAGTCAATCAGCCCCAGCATTTT	CASTRTVNQPQHF
many	TRBD1	TRBV28	TRBJ1-4	TGTGCCAGCAGTTTAACGGACAGGAATGAAAAACTGTTTTTT	CASSLTDRNEKLFF
few	.	TRBV20-1	TRBJ2-2	TGCAGTGCTAGAGATCTTGGGCGACAGCCGAACACCGGGGAGCTGTTTTTT	CSARDLGRQPNTGELFF
few	.	TRBV27	TRBJ2-2	TGTGCCAGCAGCCGAGAGGGAGTGGACGGGGAGCTGTTTTTT	CASSREGVDGELFF
many	.	TRBV20-1	TRBJ2-7	TGCAGTGCTAGCGACGAAGGGTGGGGCTACGAGCAGTACTTC	CSASDEGWGYEQYF
many	.	TRBV11-2	TRBJ2-1	TGTGCCAGCAGCTTACGCCTAGGAGCGGTGTCCTACAATGAGCAGTTCTTC	CASSLRLGAVSYNEQFF
.	TRBD2	TRBV5-1	TRBJ2-5	TGCGCCAGCAATCCGGGAGGTCAAGAGACCCAGTACTTC	CASNPGGQETQYF
few	TRBD2	TRBV7-9	TRBJ2-1	TGTGCCAGCAGCCGGTTTAGCGGGAGGGATGAGCAGTTCTTC	CASSRFSGRDEQFF
once	.	TRBV13	TRBJ2-7	TGTGCCAGCAGCTTACATCCCGAGCGGTCCTACGAGCAGTACTTC	CASSLHPERSYEQYF
.	TRBD1	TRBV5-1	TRBJ2-4	TGCGCCAGCAGCCCCAGAGGGACAGGGGGGTCCAAAAACATTCAGTACTTC	CASSPRGTGGSKNIQYF
many	.	TRBV6-1	TRBJ2-1	TGTGCCAGCAGTGAGTATGAGCAGTTCTTC	CASSEYEQFF
many	TRBD2	TRBV12-3/TRBV12-4	TRBJ2-3	TGTGCCAGCAGTGAACTAGCGGGAATCGCAGATACGCAGTATTTT	CASSELAGIADTQYF
.	.	TRBV7-8	TRBJ2-2	TGTGCCAGCAGCTTAAGACCCAGGGATTTCCAACCCGCCGGGGAGCTGTTTTTT	CASSLRPRDFQPAGELFF
.	TRBD2	TRBV12-3/TRBV12-4	TRBJ2-1	TGTGCCAGCAGGGGGGGACTAGCGGGGTACAATGAGCAGTTCTTC	CASRGGLAGYNEQFF
many	TRBD1	TRBV28	TRBJ1-1	TGTGCCAGCAGTGATTACAGGGGGGGGTACACTGAAGCTTTCTTT	CASSDYRGGYTEAFF
many	.	TRBV7-2	TRBJ2-7	TGTGCCAGCAGCTTCGGGCGGGGCCCGCGGGAGCAGTACTTC	CASSFGRGPREQYF
.	TRBD1	TRBV9	TRBJ2-5	TGTGCCAGCAGCGCTTCACAGGGGAGAGAGACCCAGTACTTC	CASSASQGRETQYF
many	TRBD2	TRBV28	TRBJ2-7	TGTGCCAGCAGTTTGCTAGCGGGAGACGGGTACGAGCAGTACTTC	CASSLLAGDGYEQYF
many	.	TRBV5-1	TRBJ1-1	TGCGCCAGCAGCTTAACTCAGGGGAGAACTTTCTTT	CASSLTQGRTFF
many	TRBD2	TRBV2	TRBJ2-2	TGTGCCAGCACCCGGGAGGCGACCGGGGAGCTGTTTTTT	CASTREATGELFF
.	.	TRBV6-5	TRBJ2-3	TGTGCCAGCCGGCGTCACAGCACAGATACGCAGTATTTT	CASRRHSTDTQYF